This T cell receptor beta chain originates from a study of blood T cells in healthy people across ages. Each sample yielded at least 6 million isolated PBMCs. The authors ran a second PCR of roughly 6 to 11 cycles using a sample-barcoded 5' primer and a J-beta primer mix. Via MiXCR, TCRdb re-called the 5' RACE reads, giving one row per CDR3 protein. The profile shows more than 1.4 million distinct CDR3 sequences, roughly 40% of them singletons. Study outcomes and limitations: The fall in TCR beta diversity per million T cells was roughly linear with age.

This clonotype was detected only a few times. Its antigen is not identified. With 7 bases removed from V and 2 bases from J, the gap between germline ends came to 11 bases. This CDR3 is 13 amino acids long. Germline-derived CDR1 and CDR2 are MNHEY and SVGAGI. The sample taken for sequencing was blood. This clonotype was sampled from a woman under 30 in good health. The rearrangement links TRBV6-5 to TRBJ2-5; D is undetermined. CDR3 in amino acids: CASTNVVQETQYF. The DNA for the CDR3 is TGTGCCAGCACCAACGTGGTACAAGAGACCCAGTACTTC.